These T cell receptor beta chains were read from a single sample in a study of blood T cell repertoires in COVID-19. Generated by immunoSEQ multiplex PCR, the TCRdb table keeps only in-frame clones and is missing some. The table has under 130,000 clones, around 81% seen once; the top ten hold over 35%. The specimen was peripheral blood. The receptors shown here come from a man aged 80 or over with acute or convalescent COVID-19. Both conserved end residues are part of each CDR3. A D gene is named only where the DNA matches it firmly. Not every row has a clone size; where given, it reads once, few, many or a size class.

NA | TRBJ2-6 | NA | 16 | TRBV18 | TGTGCCAGCTCACCACCGAGGGCCTCTGGGGCCAACGTCCTGACTTTC | CASSPPRASGANVLTF
NA | TRBJ1-2 | NA | 11 | TRBV20-1 | TGCAGTGCTAGAGACCGAGGAGGCTACACCTTC | CSARDRGGYTF
TRBD2 | TRBJ2-7 | NA | 13 | TRBV6-5 | TGTGCCAGCAATTTGGCGGGAGTAGACGAGCAGTACTTC | CASNLAGVDEQYF
NA | TRBJ2-1 | once | 14 | TRBV6-5 | TGTGCCAGCAGTTACTTACAGGAAGGGAATGAGCAGTTCTTC | CASSYLQEGNEQFF
NA | TRBJ2-7 | few | 11 | TRBV2 | TGTGCCAGCTCTGGGAGTTACGAGCAGTACTTC | CASSGSYEQYF
NA | TRBJ2-1 | NA | 15 | TRBV7-3 | TGTGCCAGCAGCCCAAGCCCTACACAGGGCAATGAGCAGTTCTTC | CASSPSPTQGNEQFF
NA | TRBJ1-6 | NA | 15 | TRBV6-1 | TGTGCCAGCAGTGAGTTAACAGATGATAATTCACCCCTCCACTTT | CASSELTDDNSPLHF
NA | TRBJ1-2 | once | 13 | TRBV28 | TGTGCCAGCAGTTTTATACAGGGTTTGACGCACACCTTC | CASSFIQGLTHTF
TRBD1 | TRBJ1-2 | NA | 15 | TRBV7-2 | TGTGCCAGCAGCTTAGCTCCACGGACAGGCTATGGCTACACCTTC | CASSLAPRTGYGYTF
TRBD2 | TRBJ2-1 | NA | 15 | TRBV29-1 | TGCAGCGTCGCTGGACTAGTAGCCTCCTACAATGAGCAGTTCTTC | CSVAGLVASYNEQFF
TRBD1 | TRBJ1-2 | NA | 12 | TRBV29-1 | TGCAGCGTTTCTCCGACAGGGAATGGCTACACCTTC | CSVSPTGNGYTF
NA | TRBJ2-1 | once | 12 | TRBV11-3 | TGTGCCAGCAGCACTACCTACAATGAGCAGTTCTTC | CASSTTYNEQFF
TRBD2 | TRBJ2-1 | NA | 15 | TRBV10-2 | TGCGCCAGCGTACCAAGAGCGGGAGGGCCAGGTGAGCAGTTCTTC | CASVPRAGGPGEQFF